Sequencing of this T cell receptor (beta chain) was carried out in a study of beta chain features in type 1 diabetes. Broader study findings: Moderate yet significant TCRB CDR3 shortening was seen in Type 1 diabetes patients in all four CD4+ subsets.

Germline CDR1 SQVTM, CDR2 ANQGSEA. V shed 7 bases and J 0 bases; nucleotides not matched to a gene: 7. CDR3 length: 15 residues. As for this clone: Antigen specificity is unknown.

The whole isolated RNA underwent reverse transcription, so sequencing captured expressed TCRB transcripts. The table came from immunoSEQ multiplex PCR; TCRdb's copy has only in-frame clones and leaves some out. The table shows approximately 360,000 clones, with over 9.5% occurring only once. J is TRBJ2-2 and V is TRBV29-1; 8 nucleotides agree with TRBD1. The TCR was taken from a woman younger than 30 with type 1 diabetes. Source material: naive CD4+ T cells from blood. CDR3 region: CSARTGPANTGELFF. CDR3 DNA: TGCAGCGCTAGGACAGGGCCCGCGAACACCGGGGAGCTGTTTTTT.